This is a list of T cell receptor beta chains from one sample in a study of cytomegalovirus exposure and HLA in healthy donors. Assay used: immunoSEQ multiplex PCR; TCRdb lists only in-frame clones, some missing. Among hundreds of thousands of clones listed, 70% to 85% were seen once. Input material: PBMCs. The receptors come from a woman aged 40 to 50 in good health and CMV-seronegative. Each CDR3 is given with its conserved first and last residue. D genes are given only for firm matches. Expanded clones are given a class, and other clones once, few, many or no size at all.

>TRBJ1-5|once|TRBV6-6|TRBD1
CASSKQGATQPQHF
TGTGCCAGCAGTAAACAGGGGGCTACTCAGCCCCAGCATTTT
>TRBJ2-1|.|TRBV5-1|.
CASSLGSEQFF
TGCGCCAGCAGCTTGGGTAGTGAGCAGTTCTTC
>TRBJ2-6|few|TRBV27|TRBD1
CASKSQGAGGANVLTF
TGTGCCAGCAAAAGTCAGGGGGCGGGCGGGGCCAACGTCCTGACTTTC
>TRBJ2-3|.|TRBV19|.
CASTPTGPTDTQYF
TGTGCCAGTACCCCGACAGGTCCCACAGATACGCAGTATTTT
>TRBJ2-1|.|TRBV18|.
CASSPPGDWSYNEQFF
TGTGCCAGCTCACCACCGGGTGACTGGAGCTACAATGAGCAGTTCTTC
>TRBJ2-3|.|TRBV4-1|TRBD2
CASSQIAGGRDTQYF
TGCGCCAGCAGCCAAATAGCGGGGGGAAGGGATACGCAGTATTTT
>TRBJ2-4|.|TRBV30|.
CAFSERWDKPKNIQYF
TGTGCCTTCTCCGAGCGGTGGGACAAACCCAAAAACATTCAGTACTTC
>TRBJ1-1|.|TRBV7-9|.
CASGVAGMQSTEAFF
TGTGCCAGCGGAGTGGCAGGGATGCAGAGCACTGAAGCTTTCTTT
>TRBJ1-6|.|TRBV4-3|.
CASSQERQLSSYNSPLHF
TGCGCCAGCAGCCAAGAGCGACAGTTAAGCTCCTATAATTCACCCCTCCACTTT
>TRBJ1-5|.|TRBV6-6|TRBD1
CASSHRQGGEPQHF
TGTGCCAGCAGCCACAGACAGGGGGGGGAGCCCCAGCATTTT
>TRBJ1-1|.|TRBV27|TRBD1
CASSPLPGTGSRAFF
TGTGCCAGCAGTCCTCTCCCCGGGACAGGGAGCAGAGCTTTCTTT
>TRBJ2-7|.|TRBV7-8|TRBD1
CASSADRGLDEQYF
TGTGCCAGCAGCGCGGACAGGGGGCTTGACGAGCAGTACTTC
>TRBJ2-1|.|TRBV20-1|.
CSATNSNEQFF
TGCAGTGCTACCAACAGCAATGAGCAGTTCTTC
>TRBJ1-6|.|TRBV5-1|.
CASSLAGSAQGNSPLHF
TGCGCCAGCAGCTTGGCCGGGTCTGCGCAGGGAAATTCACCCCTCCACTTT
>TRBJ1-1|few|TRBV5-6|TRBD1
CASRFTGGNTEAFF
TGTGCCAGCAGATTTACAGGGGGTAACACTGAAGCTTTCTTT
>TRBJ1-3|.|TRBV25-1|TRBD1
CASSDLVGGGNTIYF
TGTGCCAGCAGTGATTTAGTAGGGGGCGGAAACACCATATATTTT
>TRBJ1-5|few|TRBV15|TRBD1
CATSRGTGGYNQPQHF
TGTGCCACCAGCAGAGGGACAGGGGGCTACAATCAGCCCCAGCATTTT